Here is one TCR beta chain with its context. Its target is unknown. This record comes from a study of cytomegalovirus exposure and HLA in healthy donors. The study's findings and limits: After further analysis at a later stage, roughly 15,000 TCR beta sequences were associated with HLA alleles at 0.05 false discovery rate. For presence/absence analyses, sequencing depth was assumed to be roughly uniform across donors.

The PCR had 60 Vbeta and 13 Jbeta primers. The protocol was immunoSEQ multiplex PCR, while the TCRdb copy is restricted to in-frame clones and leaves out a portion. The sample records nearly 95,000 clones, 60% to 70% being singletons. The TCR comes from a woman in her 30s in good health and CMV-seronegative. Sequenced sample: PBMCs.

CDR3 coding DNA: TGTGCCAGCAGGCAGTATCCCGAAGCTTTCTTT. Translated: CASRQYPEAFF. The J gene is TRBJ1-1, the V gene TRBV7-9; no reliable D call. CDR3 length: 11 residues. Germline CDR1 reads SEHNR; CDR2 reads FQNEAQ (reference sequence). V was clipped by 6 bases and J by 8 bases, with 10 bases between them.